Shown below are 10 T cell receptor beta chains from a single sample sequenced in a study of blood T cell repertoires in COVID-19. The table came from immunoSEQ multiplex PCR; TCRdb's copy has only in-frame clones and leaves some out. The sample holds approximately 250,000 clones, about 88% seen once. The sequenced material came from peripheral blood. The receptors originated from a man aged 18 to 29 with active or convalescent COVID-19.

The chain combines TRBV6-5 with TRBJ2-7; D is uncertain. This CDR3 is 14 amino acids long. The V end lost 6 bases, the J end lost 0 bases, and 12 bases lay between the germline ends. CDR1 and CDR2 (germline): MNHEY, SVGAGI. DNA of the CDR3: TGTGCCAGCAGCTCCCCAGTCTCCTCCTACGAGCAGTACTTC. It encodes CASSSPVSSYEQYF.

This chain joins TRBV7-6 and TRBJ2-2; TRBD1 is a possible D gene (6 bases). The CDR3 has 13 amino acids. With 9 bases removed from V and 5 bases from J, the gap between germline ends came to 13 bases. Germline CDR1 and CDR2: SGHVS and FNYEAQ. CDR3 in amino acids: CASVRGMTGELFF. The CDR3 DNA sequence: TGTGCCAGTGTTAGGGGGATGACCGGGGAGCTGTTTTTT.

Worth noting for this clone: The sample has other DNA sequences that encode this CDR3 too. The genes are TRBV28 and TRBJ2-1, with 7 bases lining up with TRBD1. With V trimmed by 3 bases and J by 1 base, 3 bases remained unmatched. CDR3 size: 15 residues. Germline CDR1 is MDHEN and CDR2 is SYDVKM. CDR3 DNA: TGTGCCAGCAGTTTTCGGGACAGTTCCTACAATGAGCAGTTCTTC. It yields the protein CASSFRDSSYNEQFF.

CDR3: CASSIELRYGYTF. The CDR3 nucleotides read TGTGCCAGTAGTATAGAACTAAGATATGGCTACACCTTC. The V and J genes are TRBV19 and TRBJ1-2; D ambiguous. Germline assignment: CDR1 LNHDA and CDR2 SQIVND (reference sequence). Trimming removed 0 bases at V and 5 bases at J, with 7 bases between. This CDR3 spans 13 amino acids.

This sequence joins TRBV29-1 and TRBJ1-5; D might be TRBD1 (5 bases). From germline, CDR1 is SQVTM and CDR2 ANQGSEA. This CDR3 contains 13 residues. Trimming cost V 3 bases and J 4 bases, with 10 bases left between them. CDR3 bases: TGCAGCGTTGAGACAGCCAGAAATCAGCCCCAGCATTTT. It translates to CSVETARNQPQHF.

This clone was seen a few times. This chain joins TRBV9 and TRBJ2-1; 7 bases agree with TRBD2. Germline lookup yields CDR1 SGDLS and CDR2 YYNGEE. CDR3 length equals 20 residues. J gave up 0 bases and V 0 bases, and 15 bases lay outside the gene matches. The CDR3 region has the DNA TGTGCCAGCAGCGTAGCTTCCCTCCAATTAGCGGGTCGCTCCTACAATGAGCAGTTCTTC. It encodes CASSVASLQLAGRSYNEQFF.

This clone was detected only once. The chain combines TRBV3-1 (or the pseudogene TRBV3-2) with TRBJ2-1, with 10 bases fitting TRBD1. This CDR3 spans 15 amino acids. Trimming took 1 base from V and 7 from J; bases not matched to a gene: 4. The germline V gene has CDR1 LGHDT and CDR2 YNNKEL (reference sequence). CDR3 amino acids: CASSQVDRGRNEQFF. The CDR3 region has the DNA TGTGCCAGCAGCCAAGTCGACAGGGGGCGTAATGAGCAGTTCTTC.

J is TRBJ2-1 and V is TRBV20-1, with TRBD2 matching 10 bases. The trim removed 3 bases at V and 9 bases at J, leaving 8 bases unmatched. CDR1 and CDR2 (germline): DFQATT, SNEGSKA (reference sequence). CDR3 length: 14 amino acids. CDR3 amino acids: CSASRLAGVTEQFF. The DNA of the CDR3 is TGCAGTGCTAGTCGGCTAGCGGGAGTTACTGAGCAGTTCTTC.

This rearrangement joins TRBV6-6 to TRBJ1-2; 7 nucleotides align to TRBD1. Germline CDR1 reads MNHNY; CDR2 reads SVGAGI (reference sequence). V lost 5 bases and J lost 8; bases outside the gene matches: 11. The CDR3 loop spans 14 amino acids. The CDR3: CASSPGQAVRGYTF. In DNA, the CDR3 is TGTGCCAGCAGTCCAGGACAGGCAGTTCGAGGCTACACCTTC.

V and J are TRBV9 and TRBJ1-1; D call uncertain. CDR3 length: 14 amino acids. Germline V gene data show CDR1 as SGDLS and CDR2 as YYNGEE. V shed 6 bases and J shed 1 base, with 13 bases lying between them. The CDR3 loop is CASTQAHTNTEAFF. In nucleotides, the CDR3 is TGTGCCAGCACCCAAGCCCATACGAACACTGAAGCTTTCTTT.